This T cell receptor beta chain emerged from a study of T cells in Graves' hyperthyroidism and ophthalmopathy. Amplification of TCR beta CDR3 regions was performed using RNA transcripts as template. The HTBI primer set served for first-round RT-PCR of the TCR CDR3. MiXCR, applied by TCRdb to the multiplex PCR reads, yields one record per CDR3 protein. The profile covers more than 350,000 distinct CDR3 sequences, with approximately 14% appearing a single time and approximately 19% taken by the ten largest. This clonotype was picked up many times. The sequenced sample was blood. The origin of this receptor is a woman aged 55-70 years with Graves' ophthalmopathy.

The CDR3 DNA sequence: TGTGCCAGCGGCGCGGCGGGAGGGAGCACAGATACGCAGTATTTT. This encodes CASGAAGGSTDTQYF. J is TRBJ2-3 and V is TRBV7-9; TRBD2 matches at 9 bases. This CDR3 has 15 amino acids. Trimming at V came to 8 bases and at J to 0 bases, leaving 6 bases not matched to a gene. The germline V gene encodes CDR1 SEHNR and CDR2 FQNEAQ (reference sequence). The whole variable domain, filled in from reference TRBV7-9 and TRBJ2-3, reads DTGVSQNPRHKITKRGQNVTFRCDPISEHNRLYWYRQTLGQGPEFLTYFQNEAQLEKSRLLSDRFSAERPKGSFSTLEIQRTEQGDSAMYLCASGAAGGSTDTQYFGPGTRLTVL.